This T cell receptor beta chain was found in a study of blood T cell repertoires in COVID-19. The table came from immunoSEQ multiplex PCR; TCRdb's copy has only in-frame clones and leaves some out. The table has some 210,000 clones, 81% seen once. V shed 4 bases and J 8 bases; nucleotides not matched to a gene: 7. The CDR3 loop spans 15 amino acids. Germline values: CDR1 LGHDT, CDR2 YNNKEL (reference sequence). The sequenced material came from PBMCs or T cells enriched from blood (not recorded which). The gene calls are TRBV3-1 (or the pseudogene TRBV3-2) and TRBJ1-6, with 8 bases that match TRBD1. This TCR was recovered from a woman between 50 and 59 years old with acute COVID-19. CDR3 nucleotides: TGTGCCAGCAGCCCCGTCACAGGGGGACATTCACCCCTCCACTTT. Residues: CASSPVTGGHSPLHF.